What follows is one TCR beta chain and its context. Antigen unknown. Researchers ran the PCR with 60 Vbeta and 13 Jbeta primers. TCRdb's table, derived via immunoSEQ multiplex PCR, lists solely in-frame clones and lacks some. The table includes approximately 110,000 clones, roughly 72% detected once. The data derive from a study of cytomegalovirus exposure and HLA in healthy donors. As for the study in general: Researchers previously reported finding 90 million to 120 million unique TCR beta sequences from about 179 million T cells. Of all 400 or so donors who were genotyped, around 82% belonged to the Caucasian-associated ancestry cluster.

The study, taken as a whole, reports: According to an earlier analysis, most TCR beta V segments yielded productive rearrangements about 87% or about 30% of the time. Reports indicated that the classifier achieved high specificity and sensitivity in diagnosing cytomegalovirus status.

CDR3 size: 15 residues. Germline V gene data show CDR1 as GTSNPN and CDR2 as SVGIG (reference sequence). The V gene end was trimmed by 3 bases and the J gene end by 4 bases; junction bases not matched to a gene: 10. Sequenced: PBMCs. J is TRBJ2-3 and V is TRBV30; 7 bases line up with TRBD2. The TCR comes from a woman in her thirties or forties in good health and CMV-seropositive. CDR3 sequence reads: CAWRIGGLDADTQYF. The CDR3 DNA sequence: TGTGCCTGGAGGATAGGAGGACTAGATGCAGATACGCAGTATTTT.